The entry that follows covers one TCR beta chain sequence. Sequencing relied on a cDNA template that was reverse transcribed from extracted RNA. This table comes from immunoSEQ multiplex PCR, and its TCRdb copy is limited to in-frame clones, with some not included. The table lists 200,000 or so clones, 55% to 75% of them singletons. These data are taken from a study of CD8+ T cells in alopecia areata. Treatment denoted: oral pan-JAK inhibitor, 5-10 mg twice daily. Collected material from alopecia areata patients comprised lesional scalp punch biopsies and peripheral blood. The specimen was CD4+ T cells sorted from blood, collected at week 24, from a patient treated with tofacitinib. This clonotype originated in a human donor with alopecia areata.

DNA of the CDR3: TGCAGCCACCATGGGGCAAAGGACACTGAAGCTTTCTTT. It yields the protein CSHHGAKDTEAFF. This rearrangement joins TRBV29-1 to TRBJ1-1; D may be TRBD1 (5 bases). The germline V gene encodes CDR1 SQVTM and CDR2 ANQGSEA. V lost 8 bases and J 3 bases, leaving 16 bases between the germline ends. The CDR3 is 13 residues long.